This is a list of T cell receptor beta chains from one sample in a study of T cell changes during pregnancy in multiple sclerosis. Sequenced by immunoSEQ multiplex PCR; TCRdb stores in-frame clones only, minus some. The sample has 25,000 to 30,000 clones, about 89% seen once; the top ten hold approximately 0.6%. Specimen: CD4+ T cells from peripheral blood mononuclear cells, collected in the first trimester of pregnancy. The receptors shown here come from a female donor in good health, enrolled as a control in a pregnancy study. Both conserved end residues are part of each CDR3. The D gene is left open where the match is weak. Not every row has a clone size; where given, it reads once, few, many or a size class.

v_call	d_call	j_call	clone_size	cdr3_nt	cdr3_aa
TRBV7-8	TRBD2	TRBJ2-3	-	TGTGCCAGCAGCTTACGGACTAGCGGGACCACAGATACGCAGTATTTT	CASSLRTSGTTDTQYF
TRBV28	TRBD1	TRBJ1-5	-	TGTGCCAGCAGCACCGGGACAGGGGGGCAGCCCCAGCATTTT	CASSTGTGGQPQHF
TRBV4-2	TRBD2	TRBJ2-7	-	TGTGCCAGCAGCCAGGACCGACTAGCTCCGACCGAGCAGTACTTC	CASSQDRLAPTEQYF
TRBV6-5	TRBD1	TRBJ2-7	-	TGTGCCAGCGGACAGGGAAGCTCCTACGAGCAGTACTTC	CASGQGSSYEQYF
TRBV29-1	TRBD2	TRBJ2-3	-	TGCAGCGTTACTCATACCAGCGGGAGGGCAGATACGCAGTATTTT	CSVTHTSGRADTQYF
TRBV5-4	-	TRBJ2-3	-	TGTGCCAGCAGCTTGGGCGGGACAGTCACTAGCACAGATACGCAGTATTTT	CASSLGGTVTSTDTQYF
TRBV7-9	TRBD2	TRBJ2-2	once	TGTGCCAGCAGCTTAGCGACCGGGAGGCCGGGTACCGGGGAGCTGTTTTTT	CASSLATGRPGTGELFF
TRBV5-1	TRBD1	TRBJ2-1	once	TGCGCCAGCAACCCCCGTGGGGGACAGGGGTACAATGAGCAGTTCTTC	CASNPRGGQGYNEQFF
TRBV30	-	TRBJ2-7	-	TGTGCCTGGAGTGGGAGTCATCACCTCCAGTTC	CAWSGSHHLQF
TRBV28	TRBD1	TRBJ1-1	-	TGTGCCAGCAGCCCGGACAGGGGGCGGATGAACACTGAAGCTTTCTTT	CASSPDRGRMNTEAFF
TRBV5-5	TRBD1	TRBJ1-1	-	TGTGCCAGCAGGCCGGGACAGGGGTATCTGCAGGCTTTCTTT	CASRPGQGYLQAFF
TRBV6-5	TRBD2	TRBJ2-7	-	TGTGCCAGCAGTTACTCGGCGGGAGGGCACTACGAGCAGTACTTC	CASSYSAGGHYEQYF
TRBV11-2	-	TRBJ2-2	-	TGTGCCAGCAGCTCCCTTAGGGGGAACGGGGAGCTGTTTTTT	CASSSLRGNGELFF